A selection of T cell receptor beta chains follows, all from one sample in a study of blood T cell repertoires in COVID-19. Generated by immunoSEQ multiplex PCR, the TCRdb table keeps only in-frame clones and is missing some. The data show around 200,000 clones, approximately 81% seen once. The sample was peripheral blood. The receptors derive from a woman in her 70s with COVID-19, enrolled during active disease. Each CDR3 is given with its conserved first and last residue. Each record gives: V gene, J gene, clone size, D gene, CDR3 DNA, CDR3 protein. D genes are given only for firm matches. Clone size, where shown, is once, few, many, or a class for clones that have expanded.

v_gene: TRBV7-2; j_gene: TRBJ2-7; abundance: .; d_gene: TRBD1; CDR3nt: TGTGCCAGCAGCTTTAATCCGGGACAGAACTACGAGCAGTACTTC; CDR3aa: CASSFNPGQNYEQYF
v_gene: TRBV6-4; j_gene: TRBJ2-5; abundance: .; d_gene: TRBD1; CDR3nt: TGTGCCAGCAGTGACGAGACAGGGGGCTCCCAGTACTTC; CDR3aa: CASSDETGGSQYF
v_gene: TRBV6-6; j_gene: TRBJ1-3; abundance: .; d_gene: .; CDR3nt: TGTGCCAGCAGTTACTCTGGAGGAGTCTCTGGAAACACCATATATTTT; CDR3aa: CASSYSGGVSGNTIYF
v_gene: TRBV19; j_gene: TRBJ1-1; abundance: .; d_gene: TRBD1; CDR3nt: TGTGCCAGTAGGTCTCACGGGACAGAGGACACTGAAGCTTTCTTT; CDR3aa: CASRSHGTEDTEAFF
v_gene: TRBV28; j_gene: TRBJ1-6; abundance: few; d_gene: TRBD1; CDR3nt: TGTGCCAGCAGTTTATCCGGACAGGGTGGGGATTCACCCCTCCACTTT; CDR3aa: CASSLSGQGGDSPLHF
v_gene: TRBV29-1; j_gene: TRBJ2-7; abundance: .; d_gene: .; CDR3nt: TGCAGCGTAGAGACCGGGACTGCGTCCTACGAGCAGTACTTC; CDR3aa: CSVETGTASYEQYF
v_gene: TRBV24-1; j_gene: TRBJ2-5; abundance: .; d_gene: TRBD2; CDR3nt: TGTGCCACCAGTGCCCACGGGGGGGCAGTTGGGTTCGGGACCCAGTACTTC; CDR3aa: CATSAHGGAVGFGTQYF
v_gene: TRBV24-1; j_gene: TRBJ1-2; abundance: .; d_gene: TRBD1; CDR3nt: TGTGCCACCAGTATGACAGGGGAAGGTGGCTACACCTTC; CDR3aa: CATSMTGEGGYTF
v_gene: TRBV18; j_gene: TRBJ1-5; abundance: .; d_gene: TRBD1; CDR3nt: TGTGCCAGCTCCCTGTTCGACAGGGGGAACAATCAGCCCCAGCATTTT; CDR3aa: CASSLFDRGNNQPQHF
v_gene: TRBV19; j_gene: TRBJ2-3; abundance: .; d_gene: .; CDR3nt: TGTGCCACCGAACGGGACTCAGGAGGCACAGATACGCAGTATTTT; CDR3aa: CATERDSGGTDTQYF
v_gene: TRBV5-1; j_gene: TRBJ1-5; abundance: .; d_gene: TRBD1; CDR3nt: TGCGCCAGCTCCCCAGGGGGCGGGGGTGTCAATCAGCCCCAGCATTTT; CDR3aa: CASSPGGGGVNQPQHF
v_gene: TRBV7-6; j_gene: TRBJ2-1; abundance: .; d_gene: TRBD2; CDR3nt: TGTGCCAGCAGCTTAATTAGAGGCGGACTAGGGTACAATGAGCAGTTCTTC; CDR3aa: CASSLIRGGLGYNEQFF
v_gene: TRBV6-5; j_gene: TRBJ1-1; abundance: .; d_gene: TRBD1; CDR3nt: TGTGCCAGCAGGACAGGGGACCTTTCTAGCACTGAAGCTTTCTTT; CDR3aa: CASRTGDLSSTEAFF
v_gene: TRBV7-8; j_gene: TRBJ1-1; abundance: .; d_gene: .; CDR3nt: TGTGCCAGCAGCTTCGTACAAAGTGAAGCTTTCTTT; CDR3aa: CASSFVQSEAFF
v_gene: TRBV28; j_gene: TRBJ2-2; abundance: .; d_gene: .; CDR3nt: TGTGCCAGCAGCGCACCAGGCAGGGTGGGGGAGCTGTTTTTT; CDR3aa: CASSAPGRVGELFF
v_gene: TRBV5-4; j_gene: TRBJ2-3; abundance: .; d_gene: TRBD2; CDR3nt: TGTGCCAGCAGCTTGTGGGCGGGGGGTGCAGATACGCAGTATTTT; CDR3aa: CASSLWAGGADTQYF
v_gene: TRBV5-6; j_gene: TRBJ1-5; abundance: .; d_gene: TRBD1; CDR3nt: TGTGCCAGCAGCTTACGGGACAGGGAAAATCAGCCCCAGCATTTT; CDR3aa: CASSLRDRENQPQHF
v_gene: TRBV6-6; j_gene: TRBJ2-2; abundance: .; d_gene: TRBD2; CDR3nt: TGTGCCAGCAGGGCTAGCGGGAGTACCGGGGAGCTGTTTTTT; CDR3aa: CASRASGSTGELFF
v_gene: TRBV30; j_gene: TRBJ1-3; abundance: medium-sized; d_gene: .; CDR3nt: TGTGCCTGGACTCCCGGGGGGACTCTCGGAAACACCATATATTTT; CDR3aa: CAWTPGGTLGNTIYF
v_gene: TRBV19; j_gene: TRBJ2-6; abundance: .; d_gene: .; CDR3nt: TGTGCCAGTAGTATGGAGCATTTTCCTGGGGCCAACGTCCTGACTTTC; CDR3aa: CASSMEHFPGANVLTF
v_gene: TRBV3-1/TRBV3-2; j_gene: TRBJ2-1; abundance: .; d_gene: .; CDR3nt: TGTGCCAGCAGCCAAGATCTGTCGGTTTCGTCCGATGAGCAGTTCTTC; CDR3aa: CASSQDLSVSSDEQFF
v_gene: TRBV10-2; j_gene: TRBJ2-1; abundance: .; d_gene: .; CDR3nt: TGCGCCAGCCTTCGGGTCGATGAGCAGTTCTTC; CDR3aa: CASLRVDEQFF
v_gene: TRBV29-1; j_gene: TRBJ1-1; abundance: .; d_gene: .; CDR3nt: TGCAGCGCTGCCCCTCAAGCGGCTGAAGCTTTCTTT; CDR3aa: CSAAPQAAEAFF
v_gene: TRBV7-2; j_gene: TRBJ2-2; abundance: .; d_gene: TRBD2; CDR3nt: TGTGCCAGCAGCTCGGGACTAGGTGGCGGGGAGCTGTTTTTT; CDR3aa: CASSSGLGGGELFF
v_gene: TRBV6-5; j_gene: TRBJ1-1; abundance: .; d_gene: TRBD1; CDR3nt: TGTGCCAGCGGAAAGGAAAGGGGGCAGCTCACTGAAGCTTTCTTT; CDR3aa: CASGKERGQLTEAFF
v_gene: TRBV6-5; j_gene: TRBJ1-1; abundance: .; d_gene: .; CDR3nt: TGTGCCAGCAGTCAAACCCATGACACCACTGAAGCTTTCTTT; CDR3aa: CASSQTHDTTEAFF
v_gene: TRBV30; j_gene: TRBJ1-1; abundance: few; d_gene: .; CDR3nt: TGTGCCTGCGATACAGAAAACACTGAAGCTTTCTTT; CDR3aa: CACDTENTEAFF
v_gene: TRBV7-9; j_gene: TRBJ1-2; abundance: .; d_gene: TRBD1; CDR3nt: TGTGCCAGCAGCTTAGATGGACAGGGAAACTATGGCTACACCTTC; CDR3aa: CASSLDGQGNYGYTF
v_gene: TRBV3-1/TRBV3-2; j_gene: TRBJ1-3; abundance: .; d_gene: .; CDR3nt: TGTGCCAGCAGCCCATTGGGGACATCCTCTGGAAACACCATATATTTT; CDR3aa: CASSPLGTSSGNTIYF
v_gene: TRBV7-9; j_gene: TRBJ2-1; abundance: .; d_gene: .; CDR3nt: TGTGCCAGCAGCTCAAAGAGCCAAGCCAATGAGCAGTTCTTC; CDR3aa: CASSSKSQANEQFF
v_gene: TRBV4-1; j_gene: TRBJ2-1; abundance: .; d_gene: .; CDR3nt: TGCGCCAGCAGCCAAGAGAGGGCCAATGAGCAGTTCTTC; CDR3aa: CASSQERANEQFF
v_gene: TRBV5-1; j_gene: TRBJ1-5; abundance: .; d_gene: TRBD1; CDR3nt: TGCGCCAGCAGCCCAACCACAGGGGACCAGCCCCAGCATTTT; CDR3aa: CASSPTTGDQPQHF
v_gene: TRBV19; j_gene: TRBJ1-5; abundance: .; d_gene: TRBD1; CDR3nt: TGTGCCAGTAGTATGCCGGGACAGGGGATTCACAATCAGCCCCAGCATTTT; CDR3aa: CASSMPGQGIHNQPQHF
v_gene: TRBV19; j_gene: TRBJ1-1; abundance: .; d_gene: .; CDR3nt: TGTGCCAGTAGACAGGTTACGGAGGCTTTCTTT; CDR3aa: CASRQVTEAFF
v_gene: TRBV7-2; j_gene: TRBJ1-2; abundance: once; d_gene: .; CDR3nt: TGTGCCAGCAGCTTAGTGATGGGGGCAAGTGGCTACACCTTC; CDR3aa: CASSLVMGASGYTF
v_gene: TRBV29-1; j_gene: TRBJ1-5; abundance: .; d_gene: .; CDR3nt: TGCAGCGCGATCCGGGGGGCAAATCAGCCCCAGCATTTT; CDR3aa: CSAIRGANQPQHF
v_gene: TRBV7-2; j_gene: TRBJ2-1; abundance: .; d_gene: TRBD2; CDR3nt: TGTGCCAGCAGCTTATGGACTAGCCGGAATGAGCAGTTCTTC; CDR3aa: CASSLWTSRNEQFF
v_gene: TRBV6-5; j_gene: TRBJ2-2; abundance: .; d_gene: .; CDR3nt: TGTGCCAGCAGTTACTTGGCTACTATGAACACCGGGGAGCTGTTTTTT; CDR3aa: CASSYLATMNTGELFF
v_gene: TRBV6-5; j_gene: TRBJ1-4; abundance: .; d_gene: .; CDR3nt: TGTGCCAGCAGTCCCCTCACAAGTAATGAAAAACTGTTTTTT; CDR3aa: CASSPLTSNEKLFF
v_gene: TRBV6-5; j_gene: TRBJ1-1; abundance: once; d_gene: .; CDR3nt: TGTGCCAGCAGTTATTACGGTGAAGCTTTCTTT; CDR3aa: CASSYYGEAFF
v_gene: TRBV7-3; j_gene: TRBJ2-3; abundance: .; d_gene: TRBD1; CDR3nt: TGTGCCAGCAGCCCGACAGGGGATGTAGATACGCAGTATTTT; CDR3aa: CASSPTGDVDTQYF
v_gene: TRBV19; j_gene: TRBJ1-2; abundance: .; d_gene: TRBD1; CDR3nt: TGTGCCAGTAGTCACGGACAGGGGTGGAACTATGGCTACACCTTC; CDR3aa: CASSHGQGWNYGYTF
v_gene: TRBV19; j_gene: TRBJ2-2; abundance: .; d_gene: TRBD1; CDR3nt: TGTGCCAGTAGTCACCGGGACAGAGACACCGGGGAGCTGTTTTTT; CDR3aa: CASSHRDRDTGELFF
v_gene: TRBV4-1; j_gene: TRBJ2-1; abundance: .; d_gene: TRBD1; CDR3nt: TGCGCCAGCAGCCACGACAGGGGCGGTGAGCAGTTCTTC; CDR3aa: CASSHDRGGEQFF
v_gene: TRBV7-6; j_gene: TRBJ2-7; abundance: .; d_gene: .; CDR3nt: TGTGCCAGCAGCTTAGGATCTACCTACGAGCAGTACTTC; CDR3aa: CASSLGSTYEQYF
v_gene: TRBV13; j_gene: TRBJ2-3; abundance: once; d_gene: .; CDR3nt: TGTGCCAGCAGCGCCAGGACAGCCTCGGAAGATACGCAGTATTTT; CDR3aa: CASSARTASEDTQYF
v_gene: TRBV9; j_gene: TRBJ2-3; abundance: .; d_gene: TRBD2; CDR3nt: TGTGCCAGCAGCCCCCCCAGCGGGGACCCTGGTGAAGATACGCAGTATTTT; CDR3aa: CASSPPSGDPGEDTQYF
v_gene: TRBV6-6; j_gene: TRBJ1-2; abundance: few; d_gene: .; CDR3nt: TGTGCCAGCAGTTACTCTCAGGGTAACTATGGCTACACCTTC; CDR3aa: CASSYSQGNYGYTF
v_gene: TRBV13; j_gene: TRBJ1-5; abundance: .; d_gene: TRBD1; CDR3nt: TGTGCCAGCAGCTGGGGACAGGGAGATCAGCCCCAGCATTTT; CDR3aa: CASSWGQGDQPQHF
v_gene: TRBV5-4; j_gene: TRBJ2-5; abundance: .; d_gene: TRBD2; CDR3nt: TGTGCCAGCAGTTTGACTAGCGGGAGTGAGACCCAGTACTTC; CDR3aa: CASSLTSGSETQYF